This passage covers 17 T cell receptor beta chains from one sample sequenced in a study of T cells after yellow fever vaccination. MiXCR, applied by TCRdb to the 5' RACE reads, yields one record per CDR3 protein. The sample yields about 320,000 distinct CDR3 sequences, approximately 4% seen once. The sequenced sample was PBMCs, obtained 15 days after the yellow fever booster vaccination. Every receptor here comes from a man between 18 and 29 years old who received the YFV17D yellow fever vaccine.

This chain connects TRBV5-1 to TRBJ2-7; the D gene is possibly TRBD1 (5 bases). From germline, CDR1 is SGHRS and CDR2 YFSETQ. V was pared by 4 bases and J by 2 bases, with 19 bases between. The CDR3 has 16 residues. DNA for the CDR3: TGCGCCAGCAGCCCACCGGACATCCACAGAACCTACGAGCAGTACTTC. This encodes CASSPPDIHRTYEQYF.

The rearrangement joins TRBV4-1 to TRBJ2-1, with D possibly TRBD2 on 6 matching bases. The CDR3 extends over 13 amino acids. Per the germline V gene, CDR1 is MGHRA and CDR2 is YSYEKL. V lost 0 bases to trimming and J lost 12 bases, with 12 bases between them. This CDR3 reads CASSQDFGGRQFF. CDR3 nucleotides: TGCGCCAGCAGCCAAGATTTCGGGGGTCGGCAGTTCTTC.

In this sample, this clonotype turned up many times. The chain has TRBV12-3 or TRBV12-4 and TRBJ2-3, with 7 bases lining up with TRBD1. There are 17 residues in the CDR3. V gave up 2 bases and J gave up 0 bases; unmatched junction bases: 8. CDR3 in DNA: TGTGCCAGCAGTTTATCCCTCCCGGGACAGAGCACAGATACGCAGTATTTT. As protein: CASSLSLPGQSTDTQYF.

The table lists this clonotype with many counts. The gene calls are TRBV7-9 and TRBJ1-1; D remains unclear. This CDR3 spans 15 amino acids. V was trimmed by 1 base and J by 4 bases, leaving 13 bases between them. Germline V gene lookup returns CDR1 SEHNR and CDR2 FQNEAQ (reference sequence). The DNA for the CDR3 is TGTGCCAGCAGCTTAGGGGCCAGTCGGAGCACTGAAGCTTTCTTT. Translated, it gives CASSLGASRSTEAFF.

This clonotype was seen many times. The chain employs TRBV5-1 and TRBJ2-1; maybe TRBD2 (7 bases). Germline CDR1 reads SGHRS; CDR2 reads YFSETQ. Trimming removed 1 base at V and 6 bases at J, with 11 bases between. The CDR3 covers 14 residues. The CDR3 bases are TGCGCCAGCAGCTTGCGGGGGGCAGGCAATGAGCAGTTCTTC. It codes for CASSLRGAGNEQFF. The variable domain in full, with the rest retrieved from reference TRBV5-1 and TRBJ2-1, is KAGVTQTPRYLIKTRGQQVTLSCSPISGHRSVSWYQQTPGQGLQFLFEYFSETQRNKGNFPGRFSGRQFSNSRSEMNVSTLELGDSALYLCASSLRGAGNEQFFGPGTRLTVL.

Of note for this clonotype: A read error may explain this, as a much larger clone is one base away. The gene calls are TRBV27 and TRBJ1-2; a possible D gene is TRBD1 (6 bases). Trimming pared 5 bases from V and 4 bases from J, leaving 17 bases between. This CDR3 contains 15 residues. Germline CDR1 and CDR2: MNHEY and SMNVEV (reference sequence). In DNA form, the CDR3 reads TGTGCCAGCAGTCGCGGACCGGGGGCGGGCTATGGCTACACCTTC. It encodes CASSRGPGAGYGYTF.

This clonotype was seen a few times. The chain uses TRBV5-1 and TRBJ2-5, with D uncertain. The CDR3 has 15 residues. V was trimmed by 0 bases and J by 2 bases, leaving 11 bases between them. Germline loops: CDR1 SGHRS, CDR2 YFSETQ. The CDR3 loop is CASSLAGTPQETQYF. DNA of the CDR3: TGCGCCAGCAGCTTGGCAGGAACCCCTCAAGAGACCCAGTACTTC.

This clonotype was recorded at least ten times. V is TRBV18 and J is TRBJ2-5; D call uncertain. The length of the CDR3 is 13 residues. V shed 5 bases and J shed 2 bases, with 9 bases lying between them. Germline loops: CDR1 KGHSH, CDR2 LQKENI. The CDR3 DNA reads as TGTGCCAGCTCAGGTTCGGAACAAGAGACCCAGTACTTC. This translates into CASSGSEQETQYF.

The chain joins TRBV14 to TRBJ2-7; D perhaps matches TRBD2 (6 bases). The V end lost 4 bases, the J end lost 9 bases, and 19 bases lay between the germline ends. Germline values: CDR1 SGHDN, CDR2 FVKESK. CDR3 length: 14 amino acids. The CDR3 nucleotides are TGTGCCAGCAGCCGACCCGGGAGCATCGTCGGGCAGTACTTC. It codes for CASSRPGSIVGQYF.

This clonotype was detected only a few times. This chain joins TRBV5-1 and TRBJ1-4; perhaps TRBD1 as D (5 bases). V was shortened by 0 bases and J by 7 bases, with 10 bases between the two germline ends. CDR1 is SGHRS and CDR2 is YFSETQ in the germline V gene. The CDR3 extends over 14 amino acids. CDR3 sequence reads: CASSLGRVGEKLFF. The CDR3 DNA is TGCGCCAGCAGCTTGGGCAGGGTTGGTGAAAAACTGTTTTTT.

This clonotype has more than one count but fewer than ten. At one boundary the junction diverges from the germline segment, which might be a read error. The V gene is TRBV15, the J gene TRBJ1-2; 8 bases map to TRBD1. CDR3 length: 15 residues. Germline V gives CDR1 LNHNV, CDR2 YYDKDF (reference sequence). The CDR3 here is CATSRPQGGAYRYTF. Written as DNA, the CDR3 is TGTGCCACCAGCAGACCACAGGGGGGCGCCTATCGCTACACCTTC.

In its sample, this clonotype was seen many times. V and J are TRBV5-1 and TRBJ2-5; no definite D call. Trimming removed 2 bases at V and 1 base at J, with 9 bases between. Germline V gene sequence: CDR1 SGHRS, CDR2 YFSETQ. This CDR3 is built from 14 residues. The chain's CDR3 is CASSFFGPQETQYF. CDR3 nucleotide sequence: TGCGCCAGCAGCTTTTTTGGACCCCAAGAGACCCAGTACTTC.

This clonotype was seen only a few times. The chain carries TRBV4-1 and TRBJ2-1; no clear D. CDR1 MGHRA and CDR2 YSYEKL come from the germline V gene. The CDR3 length is 16 residues. V lost 0 bases and J 0 bases, leaving 9 bases between the germline ends. The CDR3 region has the DNA TGCGCCAGCAGCCAAGATCTACCTAGCTCCTACAATGAGCAGTTCTTC. It codes for CASSQDLPSSYNEQFF.

This clonotype has just a few counts. The chain uses TRBV3-1 and TRBJ2-1; 8 bases match TRBD1. Germline-derived CDR1 and CDR2 are LGHDT and YNNKEL (reference sequence). The CDR3 runs 16 residues. The junction had 9 bases not matched to a gene; V was cut back by 1 base and J by 7 bases. The CDR3 region has the DNA TGTGCCAGCAGCCAAGTAGTAACAGGGGGATTGAATGAGCAGTTCTTC. It translates to CASSQVVTGGLNEQFF.

This clonotype has at least ten counts. The chain is built from TRBV20-1 and TRBJ2-7; 7 bases are a match to TRBD2. The CDR3 totals 14 residues. Per germline, CDR1 DFQATT and CDR2 SNEGSKA (reference sequence). Trimming at V came to 3 bases and at J to 3 bases, leaving 8 bases not matched to a gene. CDR3 amino acids: CSARQTSWGYEQYF. CDR3 nucleotide sequence: TGCAGTGCTAGGCAGACTAGCTGGGGCTACGAGCAGTACTTC.

This sequence joins TRBV27 and TRBJ2-1; D possibly corresponds to TRBD2 (7 bases). The germline V and J ends were trimmed by 6 bases and 7 bases, with 19 bases remaining between them. The CDR3 sequence is 15 residues long. Germline V lookup: CDR1 MNHEY, CDR2 SMNVEV (reference sequence). CDR3 nucleotide sequence: TGTGCCAGCAGATTTGTGGGGGGGGCTTGGAATGAGCAGTTCTTC. This gives the protein CASRFVGGAWNEQFF.

This clonotype came up a few times. This chain joins TRBV6-2 or TRBV6-3 and TRBJ2-2, with a weak D call TRBD2 (5 bases). Looked up from germline, CDR1 is MNHEY and CDR2 is SVGEGT. Between the trimmed V and J ends, which lost 8 bases and 6 bases, there was a span of 10 bases. The CDR3 length is 12 residues. CDR3 bases: TGTGCCAGCCGGGAAAGGGCCGGGGAGCTGTTTTTT. This codes for CASRERAGELFF.